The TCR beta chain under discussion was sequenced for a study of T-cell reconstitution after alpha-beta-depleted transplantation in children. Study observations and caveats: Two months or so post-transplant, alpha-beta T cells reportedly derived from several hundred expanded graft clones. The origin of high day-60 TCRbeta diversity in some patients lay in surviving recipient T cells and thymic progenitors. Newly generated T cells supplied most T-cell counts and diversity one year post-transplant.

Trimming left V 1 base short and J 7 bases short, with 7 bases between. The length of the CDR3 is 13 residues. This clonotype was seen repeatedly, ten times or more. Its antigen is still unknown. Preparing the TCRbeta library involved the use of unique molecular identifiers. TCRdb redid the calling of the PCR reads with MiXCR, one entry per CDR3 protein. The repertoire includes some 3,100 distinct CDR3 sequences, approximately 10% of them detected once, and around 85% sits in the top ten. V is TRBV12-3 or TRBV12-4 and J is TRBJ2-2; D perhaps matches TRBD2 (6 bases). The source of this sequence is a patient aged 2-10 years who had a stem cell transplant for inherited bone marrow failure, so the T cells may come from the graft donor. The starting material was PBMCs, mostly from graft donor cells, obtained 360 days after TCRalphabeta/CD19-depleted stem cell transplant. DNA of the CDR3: TGTGCCAGCAGTTTAGTAGCGGTCGGGGAGCTGTTTTTT. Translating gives CASSLVAVGELFF.